This is a list of T cell receptor beta chains from one sample in a study of TIL therapy for anti-PD-1-resistant metastatic lung cancer. Using immunoSEQ multiplex PCR, the repertoire was profiled, and TCRdb retains in-frame clones only, with some absent. The table records about 36,000 clones, less than 75% of them present only once. The specimen comprised blood, sampled at baseline. The receptors derive from a person aged 25-85 years with non-small cell lung cancer. CDR3s include the opening cysteine and the closing phenylalanine or tryptophan. A D gene is named only where the DNA matches it firmly. Size is omitted from some rows. Given values are once, few, many or a class for expanded clones.

CDR3aa,CDR3nt,len,d_gene,abundance,j_gene,v_gene
CASSSPRGGVSSYEQYF,TGTGCCAGCAGCTCCCCACGCGGCGGCGTGAGCTCCTACGAGCAGTACTTC,17,.,.,TRBJ2-7,TRBV5-4
CASSSWDGSSGANVLTF,TGTGCCAGCAGCTCTTGGGACGGAAGCTCTGGGGCCAACGTCCTGACTTTC,17,.,.,TRBJ2-6,TRBV5-8
CASSIEGAHYTF,TGTGCCAGTAGTATAGAAGGAGCCCACTACACCTTC,12,.,.,TRBJ1-2,TRBV19
CASTPPKAAGANVLTF,TGTGCCAGCACCCCACCCAAGGCTGCTGGGGCCAACGTCCTGACTTTC,16,.,.,TRBJ2-6,TRBV7-2
CASSRPLTGPFYNSPLHF,TGTGCCAGCAGCAGACCCCTGACAGGGCCCTTCTATAATTCACCCCTCCACTTT,18,.,.,TRBJ1-6,TRBV21-1
CASSREPRTELKGVQPQHF,TGCGCCAGCAGCCGAGAGCCCCGGACAGAGCTTAAGGGGGTTCAGCCCCAGCATTTT,19,.,.,TRBJ1-5,TRBV5-1
CASSYSGGNTIYF,TGTGCCAGCAGTTACTCTGGTGGAAACACCATATATTTT,13,.,.,TRBJ1-3,TRBV6-5
CASSPGTTQETQYF,TGTGCCAGCAGCCCAGGGACTACACAAGAGACCCAGTACTTC,14,TRBD2,few,TRBJ2-5,TRBV7-2
CASSLSAGGPYEQYF,TGTGCCAGCAGTTTATCAGCAGGGGGTCCCTACGAGCAGTACTTC,15,TRBD1,.,TRBJ2-7,TRBV27
CASSLQLRDRGAGYTF,TGTGCCAGCTCACTACAACTCCGGGACAGGGGTGCTGGCTACACCTTC,16,TRBD1,.,TRBJ1-2,TRBV18
CASSQQGASTDTQYF,TGTGCCAGCAGTCAACAGGGGGCTAGCACAGATACGCAGTATTTT,15,TRBD1,.,TRBJ2-3,TRBV6-5
CASSLNQKSNQPQHF,TGTGCCAGCAGTTTAAACCAGAAAAGCAATCAGCCCCAGCATTTT,15,.,.,TRBJ1-5,TRBV28
CASISGGDYGYTF,TGTGCCAGCATCTCAGGGGGCGACTATGGCTACACCTTC,13,TRBD1,once,TRBJ1-2,TRBV6-6
CASSLGFGGRGEKLFF,TGTGCCAGCAGCTTAGGGTTTGGCGGACGAGGGGAAAAACTGTTTTTT,16,.,.,TRBJ1-4,TRBV13
CASSPLTDTQEYTQYF,TGCGCCAGCAGTCCGCTGACTGACACCCAGGAATATACGCAGTATTTT,16,.,.,TRBJ2-3,TRBV10-1
CASSWGELESEAFF,TGTGCCAGCAGCTGGGGGGAATTGGAAAGTGAAGCTTTCTTT,14,.,few,TRBJ1-1,TRBV5-6
CASSFNGRTDYGYTF,TGTGCCAGCAGCTTTAACGGGAGGACTGACTATGGCTACACCTTC,15,.,.,TRBJ1-2,TRBV7-3
CASSRAGPGELFF,TGTGCCAGCAGTAGGGCGGGGCCCGGGGAGCTGTTTTTT,13,.,.,TRBJ2-2,TRBV28
CASSLSTGNGYTF,TGTGCCAGCAGCTTATCGACAGGGAACGGCTACACCTTC,13,TRBD1,.,TRBJ1-2,TRBV7-8
CASSQGVTTGGSNSPLHF,TGTGCCAGCAGCCAAGGAGTAACGACAGGGGGCTCTAATTCACCCCTCCACTTT,18,TRBD1,few,TRBJ1-6,TRBV4-2
CASRDWQPADEQYF,TGTGCCAGCAGGGACTGGCAGCCGGCGGACGAGCAGTACTTC,14,.,.,TRBJ2-7,TRBV5-5
CASRTPPGEQYF,TGTGCCAGTAGAACTCCACCCGGGGAGCAGTACTTC,12,.,few,TRBJ2-7,TRBV19
CATRGNEQFF,TGTGCCACCAGAGGGAATGAGCAGTTCTTC,10,.,.,TRBJ2-1,TRBV28
CASSWGTGTTEAFF,TGTGCCAGTAGTTGGGGGACAGGGACCACTGAAGCTTTCTTT,14,TRBD1,.,TRBJ1-1,TRBV19
CASGSSYNSPLHF,TGTGCCAGTGGAAGCTCCTATAATTCACCCCTCCACTTT,13,.,.,TRBJ1-6,TRBV28
CASAGVSTEAFF,TGTGCCAGCGCCGGGGTATCCACTGAAGCTTTCTTT,12,.,few,TRBJ1-1,TRBV28
CASSFTQLNTEAFF,TGTGCCAGCAGCTTTACCCAGTTGAACACTGAAGCTTTCTTT,14,.,.,TRBJ1-1,TRBV7-9
CASSYFVGAGELFF,TGTGCCAGCAGTTACTTTGTCGGGGCCGGGGAGCTGTTTTTT,14,.,.,TRBJ2-2,TRBV6-5
CASSHLQTINTEAFF,TGTGCCAGCAGTCATTTACAGACTATAAACACTGAAGCTTTCTTT,15,.,.,TRBJ1-1,TRBV27